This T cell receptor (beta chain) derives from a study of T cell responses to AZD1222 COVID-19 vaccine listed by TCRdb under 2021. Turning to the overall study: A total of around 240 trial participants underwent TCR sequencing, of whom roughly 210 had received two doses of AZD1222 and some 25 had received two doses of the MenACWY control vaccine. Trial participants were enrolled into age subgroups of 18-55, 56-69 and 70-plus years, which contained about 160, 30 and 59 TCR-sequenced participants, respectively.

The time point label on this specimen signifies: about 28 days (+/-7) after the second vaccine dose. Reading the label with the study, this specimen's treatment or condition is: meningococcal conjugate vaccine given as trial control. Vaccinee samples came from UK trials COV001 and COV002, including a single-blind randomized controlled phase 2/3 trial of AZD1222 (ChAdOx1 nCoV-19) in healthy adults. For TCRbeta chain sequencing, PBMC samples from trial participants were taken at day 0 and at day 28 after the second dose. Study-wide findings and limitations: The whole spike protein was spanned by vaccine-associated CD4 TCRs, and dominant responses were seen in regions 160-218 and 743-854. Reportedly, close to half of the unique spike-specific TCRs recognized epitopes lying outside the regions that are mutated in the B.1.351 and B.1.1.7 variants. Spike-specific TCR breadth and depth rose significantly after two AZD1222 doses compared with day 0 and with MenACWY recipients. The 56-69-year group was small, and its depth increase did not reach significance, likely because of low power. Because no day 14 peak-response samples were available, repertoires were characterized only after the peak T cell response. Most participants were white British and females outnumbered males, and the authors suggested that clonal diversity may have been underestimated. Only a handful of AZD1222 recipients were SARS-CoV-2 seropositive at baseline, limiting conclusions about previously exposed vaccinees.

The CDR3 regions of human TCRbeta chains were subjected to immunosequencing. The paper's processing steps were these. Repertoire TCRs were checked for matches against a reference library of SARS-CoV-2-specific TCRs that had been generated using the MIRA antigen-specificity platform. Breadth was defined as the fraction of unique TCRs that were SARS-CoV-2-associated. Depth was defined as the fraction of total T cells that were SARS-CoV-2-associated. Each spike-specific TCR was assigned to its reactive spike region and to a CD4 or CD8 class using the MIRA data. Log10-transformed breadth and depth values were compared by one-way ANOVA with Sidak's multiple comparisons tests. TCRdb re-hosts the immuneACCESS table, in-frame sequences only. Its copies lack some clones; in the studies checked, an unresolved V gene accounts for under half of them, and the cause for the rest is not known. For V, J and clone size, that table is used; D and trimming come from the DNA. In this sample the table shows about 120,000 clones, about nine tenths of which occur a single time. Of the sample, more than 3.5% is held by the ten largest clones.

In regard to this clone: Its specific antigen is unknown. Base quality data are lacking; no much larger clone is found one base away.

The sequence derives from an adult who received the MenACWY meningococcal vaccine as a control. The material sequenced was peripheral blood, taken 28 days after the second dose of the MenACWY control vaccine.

This receptor carries the CDR3 CAISAMASGAGGELFF. The nucleotide sequence is given as TGTGCCATCAGTGCTATGGCTAGCGGGGCGGGCGGGGAGCTGTTTTTT. The chain was built from TRBV10-3 and TRBJ2-2; 9 middle bases align to TRBD2. The junction shows trimming of 4 bases on V and 7 bases on J, and the gene matches do not reach 10 bases of it. Taken from the germline V gene, the CDR1 and CDR2 loops are ENHRY and SYGVKD. The CDR3 runs 16 amino acids, cysteine and phenylalanine included. Only the CDR3 portion is preserved as DNA: 48 bases, with reading frame beginning at the first base.